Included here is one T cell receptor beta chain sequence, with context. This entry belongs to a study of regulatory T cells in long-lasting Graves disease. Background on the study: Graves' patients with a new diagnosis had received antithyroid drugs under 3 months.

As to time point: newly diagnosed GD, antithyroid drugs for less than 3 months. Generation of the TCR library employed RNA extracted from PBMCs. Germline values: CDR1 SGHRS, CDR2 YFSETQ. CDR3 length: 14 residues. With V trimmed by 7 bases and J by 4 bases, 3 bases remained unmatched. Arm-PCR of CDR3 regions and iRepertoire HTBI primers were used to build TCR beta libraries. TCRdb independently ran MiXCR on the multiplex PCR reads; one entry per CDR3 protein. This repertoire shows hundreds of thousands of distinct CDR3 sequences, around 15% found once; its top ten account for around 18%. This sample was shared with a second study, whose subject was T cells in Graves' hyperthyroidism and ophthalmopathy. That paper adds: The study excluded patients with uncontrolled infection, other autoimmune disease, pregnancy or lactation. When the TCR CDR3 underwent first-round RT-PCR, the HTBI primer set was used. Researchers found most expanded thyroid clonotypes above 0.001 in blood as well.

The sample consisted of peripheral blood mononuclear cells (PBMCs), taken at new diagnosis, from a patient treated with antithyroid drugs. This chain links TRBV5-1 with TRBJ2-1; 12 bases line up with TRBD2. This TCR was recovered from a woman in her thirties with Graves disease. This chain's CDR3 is CASGLAGSYNEQFF. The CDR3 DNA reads TGCGCCAGCGGACTAGCGGGATCTTACAATGAGCAGTTCTTC.